The 32 T cell receptor beta chains below were found in one sample sequenced in a study of T cell responses to AZD1222 COVID-19 vaccine. Here immunoSEQ multiplex PCR was the method, and the copy in TCRdb shows in-frame clones only, minus some. Here the sample spans about 120,000 clones, around 85% being singletons. The specimen was peripheral blood, collected on day 0 of AZD1222 vaccination. The source is an adult in good health.

The V and J genes are TRBV9 and TRBJ1-3, with TRBD1 identical over 7 bases. Per germline, CDR1 SGDLS and CDR2 YYNGEE. The CDR3 sequence is 15 residues long. V lost 3 bases, J lost 0 bases, and 3 bases stayed unmatched. The DNA of the CDR3 is TGTGCCAGCAGCGAGGGACAGAGCTCTGGAAACACCATATATTTT. Translating gives CASSEGQSSGNTIYF.

The chain carries TRBV6-5 and TRBJ1-3; a weak D match, TRBD1 (5 bases). Germline V CDR1 and CDR2: MNHEY, SVGAGI. V lost 7 bases and J lost 6, with 13 bases in between. This CDR3 region has 13 residues. The CDR3 here is CASIEGLTNTIYF. CDR3 sequence (DNA): TGTGCCAGCATAGAGGGACTAACAAACACCATATATTTT.

This clone was seen only a few times. This chain uses TRBV2 with TRBJ1-4; TRBD1 matches at 7 bases. The V gene's germline CDR1 is SNHLY and CDR2 FYNNEI. J gave up 4 bases and V 6 bases, and 11 bases lay outside the gene matches. This CDR3 region has 16 residues. Here the CDR3 reads CASRRQGQSNNEKLFF. Written as DNA, the CDR3 is TGTGCCAGCAGACGACAGGGACAGAGCAATAATGAAAAACTGTTTTTT.

This clone came up once. The V gene is TRBV11-2, the J gene TRBJ1-2, with 12 bases aligning to TRBD1. This CDR3 has 15 amino acids. Germline assignment: CDR1 SGHAT and CDR2 FQNNGV. With 0 bases clipped from V and 10 bases from J, the junction kept 6 bases outside the gene matches. The CDR3 region has the DNA TGTGCCAGCAGCTTAGATCGGGGACAGGGGGCCCACTACACCTTC. Protein product: CASSLDRGQGAHYTF.

The chain employs TRBV5-4 and TRBJ2-3; D uncertain. The CDR3 runs to 14 residues. V lost 4 bases to trimming and J lost 6 bases, with 15 bases between them. Looked up from germline, CDR1 is SGHNT and CDR2 is YYREEE (reference sequence). The CDR3 sequence: CASSLDWSADTQYF. The CDR3 bases are TGTGCCAGCAGCCTAGACTGGAGCGCGGATACGCAGTATTTT. Supplemented by reference TRBV5-4 and TRBJ2-3, the full variable domain reads ETGVTQSPTHLIKTRGQQVTLRCSSQSGHNTVSWYQQALGQGPQFIFQYYREEENGRGNFPPRFSGLQFPNYSSELNVNALELDDSALYLCASSLDWSADTQYFGPGTRLTVL.

The CDR3 here is CASSQTPGQGGPLSSYNEQFF. Written as DNA, the CDR3 is TGTGCCAGCAGCCAGACCCCGGGACAGGGGGGTCCCTTGAGCTCCTACAATGAGCAGTTCTTC. The V and J genes are TRBV14 and TRBJ2-1, with TRBD1 matching 11 bases. After removal of 3 bases from V and 0 bases from J, the junction contained 16 bases not matched to a gene. This CDR3 contains 21 residues. Germline CDR1 SGHDN, CDR2 FVKESK.

The chain recombines TRBV19 with TRBJ2-1; 14 positions agree with TRBD2. V lost 10 bases to trimming and J lost 9 bases; unmatched junction nucleotides: 14. The CDR3 runs to 16 residues. In germline, CDR1 is LNHDA, CDR2 SQIVND (reference sequence). CDR3: CATGTSGSSRKGEQFF. CDR3 DNA: TGTGCCACCGGGACTAGCGGGAGTAGTAGAAAGGGTGAGCAGTTCTTC. The full variable domain, rest sourced from reference TRBV19 and TRBJ2-1, is DGGITQSPKYLFRKEGQNVTLSCEQNLNHDAMYWYRQDPGQGLRLIYYSQIVNDFQKGDIAEGYSVSREKKESFPLTVTSAQKNPTAFYLCATGTSGSSRKGEQFFGPGTRLTVL.

The V call is TRBV7-3, the J call TRBJ2-6; no definite D call. This CDR3 is built from 15 residues. V was clipped by 2 bases and J by 1 base, with 6 bases between them. Germline V gene lookup returns CDR1 SGHTA and CDR2 FQGTGA. The CDR3 reads CASSLYGSGANVLTF. The CDR3 bases are TGTGCCAGCAGCTTATACGGTTCTGGGGCCAACGTCCTGACTTTC.

V usage is TRBV28 and J usage is TRBJ2-7; 9 nucleotides match TRBD1. Germline V CDR1 and CDR2: MDHEN, SYDVKM. Trimming cost V 6 bases and J 6 bases; bases outside gene matches: 18. This CDR3 comprises 17 residues. CDR3 nucleotide sequence: TGTGCCAGCAGCCCCCTTGTTCTCCGGAAGACAGGGGGCGAGCAGTACTTC. This sequence encodes CASSPLVLRKTGGEQYF.

The chain employs TRBV7-9 and TRBJ1-1; D not certain. Germline assignment: CDR1 SEHNR and CDR2 FQNEAQ (reference sequence). This CDR3 has 13 residues. V was trimmed by 7 bases and J by 1 base, leaving 10 bases between them. CDR3 sequence: CASTRLGNTEAFF. CDR3 DNA sequence: TGTGCCAGCACTCGTCTGGGGAACACTGAAGCTTTCTTT.

Comments on this clone: At one of its ends the junction is not consistent with the germline gene, which may arise from a read error. This CDR3 reads CACSRVYQETLYF. CDR3 coding DNA: TGTGCCTGCAGTCGGGTGTACCAAGAGACCCTGTACTTC. The rearrangement uses TRBV12-3 or TRBV12-4 and TRBJ2-5; unclear D gene. This CDR3 is built from 13 residues.

The chain is built from TRBV7-6 and TRBJ1-5; D gene ambiguous. V lost 5 bases and J 2 bases, leaving 13 bases between the germline ends. CDR1 and CDR2 from the germline V gene are SGHVS and FNYEAQ. CDR3 size: 15 residues. This chain's CDR3 is CASSESVQGNQPQHF. DNA of the CDR3: TGTGCCAGCAGCGAGTCGGTTCAGGGCAATCAGCCCCAGCATTTT.

J is TRBJ2-1 and V is TRBV28, with 13 bases identical to TRBD2. V dropped 6 bases and J dropped 6; count of bases not matched to a gene: 8. CDR1 is MDHEN and CDR2 is SYDVKM in the germline V gene. There are 16 residues in the CDR3. The CDR3 DNA reads as TGTGCCAGCAGGACTAGCGGGGGGATCCTTCTCAATGAGCAGTTCTTC. Encoded protein: CASRTSGGILLNEQFF.

J is TRBJ1-3 and V is TRBV18; D remains ambiguous. The CDR3 loop spans 17 amino acids. Germline CDR1 reads KGHSH; CDR2 reads LQKENI. V shed 5 bases and J shed 1 base, with 18 bases lying between them. CDR3 sequence reads: CASSSYPSIGSGNTIYF. As DNA, the CDR3 is TGTGCCAGCTCATCCTACCCCTCAATAGGATCTGGAAACACCATATATTTT.

This chain uses TRBV10-3 with TRBJ1-3; D ambiguous. Germline V gives CDR1 ENHRY, CDR2 SYGVKD. Trimming left V 3 bases short and J 0 bases short, with 12 bases between. The CDR3 extends over 16 amino acids. The CDR3 DNA follows: TGTGCCATCAGTGAAGGGTTGCGGAGCTCTGGAAACACCATATATTTT. Encoded protein: CAISEGLRSSGNTIYF.

This clone appeared a single time. The chain links TRBV28 to TRBJ1-2; D possibly corresponds to TRBD1 (6 bases). Trimming took off 6 bases at V and 4 bases at J, with 12 bases between the two ends. The CDR3 covers 13 residues. Germline V gives CDR1 MDHEN, CDR2 SYDVKM. The CDR3 loop reads CASRFGQSYGYTF. The CDR3 DNA follows: TGTGCCAGCAGATTCGGACAGTCCTATGGCTACACCTTC.

The chain has TRBV19 and TRBJ2-7; perhaps TRBD2 as D (6 bases). Trimming cost V 3 bases and J 4 bases, with 13 bases left between them. Germline V gives CDR1 LNHDA, CDR2 SQIVND (reference sequence). The CDR3 is 14 residues long. The CDR3 loop is CASSIRRDGYEQYF. The CDR3 nucleotides are TGTGCCAGTAGTATCAGGAGGGACGGATACGAGCAGTACTTC.

This clone was recorded a few times. J is TRBJ2-7 and V is TRBV4-1, with D maybe TRBD1 (6 bases). Germline lookup yields CDR1 MGHRA and CDR2 YSYEKL. V lost 2 bases and J 9 bases, leaving 11 bases between the germline ends. The CDR3 spans 12 residues. The CDR3 DNA sequence: TGCGCCAGCAGCCAAACCACAGGGAGGCAGTACTTC. This translates into CASSQTTGRQYF.

The V gene is TRBV3-1 (or the pseudogene TRBV3-2), the J gene TRBJ1-2; no definite D call. The germline V and J ends were trimmed by 3 bases and 0 bases, with 8 bases remaining between them. Germline values: CDR1 LGHDT, CDR2 YNNKEL (reference sequence). This CDR3 is 14 amino acids long. The CDR3 bases are TGTGCCAGCAGCCATTCGGCGACTAACTATGGCTACACCTTC. This codes for CASSHSATNYGYTF.

V gene TRBV7-2 combines with J gene TRBJ1-6; D is possibly TRBD1 (6 bases). Germline CDR1 SGHTA, CDR2 FQGNSA. Between the trimmed V and J ends, which lost 3 bases and 7 bases, there was a span of 13 bases. CDR3 length: 15 residues. This CDR3 is CASSFRSGENSPLHF. CDR3 in DNA: TGTGCCAGCAGCTTTCGCTCAGGGGAAAATTCACCCCTCCACTTT.

There are many counts of this clone. The rearrangement uses TRBV7-9 and TRBJ1-1; D is perhaps TRBD1 (6 bases). Germline V lookup: CDR1 SEHNR, CDR2 FQNEAQ (reference sequence). V shed 8 bases and J shed 1 base, with 14 bases lying between them. This CDR3 is built from 14 residues. The CDR3: CASPGPGENTEAFF. As DNA, the CDR3 is TGTGCCAGCCCGGGGCCAGGGGAGAACACTGAAGCTTTCTTT.

This clone showed up just a few times. The chain recombines TRBV20-1 with TRBJ1-2; D gene unclear. The CDR3 length is 14 residues. Trimming removed 3 bases from V and 5 bases from J, with 16 bases in between. CDR1 DFQATT and CDR2 SNEGSKA come from the germline V gene (reference sequence). For the CDR3, the DNA is TGCAGTGCTAGTAATAGCCATTTAGGTTATGGCTACACCTTC. Protein sequence: CSASNSHLGYGYTF.

This clone was picked up one time. The rearrangement links TRBV10-1 to TRBJ2-1; D might be TRBD2 (5 bases). The CDR3 has 12 amino acids. V lost 9 bases to trimming and J lost 7 bases, with 13 bases between them. Germline V gene lookup returns CDR1 WNHNN and CDR2 SYGVQD (reference sequence). The CDR3: CARGESRNEQFF. The CDR3 DNA reads as TGCGCCAGGGGAGAAAGTAGGAATGAGCAGTTCTTC.

CDR3 amino acids: CASSSQELAAGELFF. The CDR3 nucleotides are TGCGCCAGCAGCTCGCAAGAACTAGCGGCCGGGGAGCTGTTTTTT. The chain couples TRBV5-1 to TRBJ2-2, with TRBD2 matching over 8 bases. The trim removed 3 bases at V and 6 bases at J, leaving 7 bases unmatched. CDR3 length: 15 amino acids. Germline CDR1 is SGHRS and CDR2 is YFSETQ. The complete variable domain, with remaining parts taken from reference TRBV5-1 and TRBJ2-2, reads KAGVTQTPRYLIKTRGQQVTLSCSPISGHRSVSWYQQTPGQGLQFLFEYFSETQRNKGNFPGRFSGRQFSNSRSEMNVSTLELGDSALYLCASSSQELAAGELFFGEGSRLTVL.

This rearrangement joins TRBV24-1 to TRBJ2-2, with D perhaps matching TRBD1 (6 bases). Germline V gene sequence: CDR1 KGHDR, CDR2 SFDVKD. This CDR3 is 14 amino acids long. V lost 7 bases, J lost 6 bases, and 14 bases lay in between. This chain's CDR3 is CATSRDKVAGELFF. CDR3 nucleotides: TGTGCCACCAGCCGGGACAAGGTCGCCGGGGAGCTGTTTTTT.

The chain has TRBV6-2 or TRBV6-3 and TRBJ2-3, with a weak D call TRBD2 (5 bases). Germline CDR1 MNHEY, CDR2 SVGEGT. The ends were cut back, 2 bases at V and 1 base at J, with 16 bases in the middle. The CDR3 extends over 17 amino acids. CDR3 sequence (DNA): TGTGCCAGCAGTTACCCTCCCGACCTAGCAGGCACAGATACGCAGTATTTT. It translates to CASSYPPDLAGTDTQYF.

This chain joins TRBV7-8 and TRBJ1-2; TRBD1 matches 9 bases. With 5 bases clipped from V and 2 bases from J, the junction kept 9 bases outside the gene matches. The CDR3 extends over 16 amino acids. The germline V gene has CDR1 SGHVS and CDR2 FQNEAQ. The CDR3 DNA is TGTGCCAGCAGCCCTACGTGGGACAGGGCCAACTATGGCTACACCTTC. Protein product: CASSPTWDRANYGYTF.

The rearrangement uses TRBV2 and TRBJ1-5; no firm D call. In germline, CDR1 is SNHLY, CDR2 FYNNEI. The CDR3 length is 16 residues. Trimming cost V 3 bases and J 4 bases, with 16 bases left between them. CDR3 nucleotides: TGTGCCAGCAGTGACTTAGTGGGGATTCGGAATCAGCCCCAGCATTTT. Its translation: CASSDLVGIRNQPQHF.

This clone was recorded only once. This chain joins TRBV15 and TRBJ2-7; tentatively, D is TRBD1 or TRBD2 (6 bases each). CDR3 length: 14 amino acids. The V end lost 0 bases, the J end lost 4 bases, and 10 bases lay between the germline ends. In germline, CDR1 is LNHNV, CDR2 YYDKDF (reference sequence). The CDR3 nucleotides read TGTGCCACCAGCAGAGATGGGGGGCCGTACGAGCAGTACTTC. Translating gives CATSRDGGPYEQYF. The full variable domain, in which reference TRBV15 and TRBJ2-7 provide the parts outside the CDR3, is DAMVIQNPRYQVTQFGKPVTLSCSQTLNHNVMYWYQQKSSQAPKLLFHYYDKDFNNEADTPDNFQSRRPNTSFCFLDIRSPGLGDTAMYLCATSRDGGPYEQYFGPGTRLTVT.

This rearrangement joins TRBV7-2 to TRBJ2-2; 11 bases are a match to TRBD2. This CDR3 has 19 residues. The trim removed 3 bases at V and 4 bases at J, leaving 13 bases unmatched. CDR1 is SGHTA, CDR2 FQGNSA, per germline. In nucleotides, the CDR3 is TGTGCCAGCAGCTTTGTGACTAGCGGGATCTCTAAGGGCACCGGGGAGCTGTTTTTT. This translates into CASSFVTSGISKGTGELFF.

In its sample, this clone was seen once. The rearrangement joins TRBV24-1 to TRBJ2-5; D is unresolved. V dropped 4 bases and J dropped 5 bases, with 7 bases sitting between them. This CDR3 is built from 12 residues. Germline assignment: CDR1 KGHDR and CDR2 SFDVKD. The DNA for the CDR3 is TGTGCCACCAGTGAAGGTGGGGAGACCCAGTACTTC. Translating gives CATSEGGETQYF.

This clone was counted a few times. This rearrangement joins TRBV15 to TRBJ2-7; D possibly corresponds to TRBD2 (7 bases). CDR3 length: 13 amino acids. V lost 3 bases and J 5 bases, leaving 11 bases between the germline ends. Germline V CDR1 and CDR2: LNHNV, YYDKDF (reference sequence). The DNA for the CDR3 is TGTGCCACCAGCAGGGGGGGGGCTCACGAGCAGTACTTC. Translated: CATSRGGAHEQYF.